The 18 T cell receptor beta chains below all came from one sample that was sequenced in a study of graft-versus-host responses after intestinal transplantation. No antigen has been identified for these receptors. The repertoire was sequenced with immunoSEQ multiplex PCR; TCRdb's copy has only in-frame clones and lacks some. The table lists over 100,000 clones, 90% to 95% of them singletons, with around 3.3% in the top ten. The sample in question was unstimulated CD8+ T cells sorted from spleen or lymph node cells, obtained before intestinal transplant. Every receptor here comes from a human donor who received an intestinal transplant.

This rearrangement joins TRBV28 to TRBJ2-5; 8 nucleotides agree with TRBD1. This CDR3 has 14 residues. Germline V gives CDR1 MDHEN, CDR2 SYDVKM. Trimming removed 8 bases from V and 4 bases from J; junction bases left unmatched: 9. The CDR3 DNA follows: TGTGCCAGCGGGTCCGGACAGGGCCTAGAGACCCAGTACTTC. Its translation is CASGSGQGLETQYF.

This clone was counted once. V usage is TRBV6-5 and J usage is TRBJ1-5; TRBD1 is a possible D gene (5 bases). This CDR3 contains 15 residues. Germline V gene data show CDR1 as MNHEY and CDR2 as SVGAGI. The V and J ends lost 4 bases and 1 base respectively, with 11 bases between them. The CDR3, as DNA: TGTGCCAGCAGTTCCAGGGCGCCCAGCAATCAGCCCCAGCATTTT. Residues: CASSSRAPSNQPQHF.

The CDR3 reads CASSPPSWISGRRRLAKNIQYF. Here the CDR3 DNA reads TGTGCCAGCTCACCACCTTCTTGGATTAGCGGGAGGAGGAGACTAGCCAAAAACATTCAGTACTTC. The V gene is TRBV18, the J gene TRBJ2-4, with 10 bases aligning to TRBD2. Germline CDR1 and CDR2: KGHSH and LQKENI. The CDR3 runs to 22 residues. The junction had 17 bases not matched to a gene; V was cut back by 0 bases and J by 0 bases.

The CDR3 DNA reads TGTGCCAGCAGCGCGACGGGATTCAATCAGCCCCAGCATTTT. Protein product: CASSATGFNQPQHF. The V gene is TRBV6-4, the J gene TRBJ1-5; D ambiguous. Trimming stripped 6 bases from V and 3 bases from J, with 12 bases between. The CDR3 contains 14 residues. The V gene's germline CDR1 is MRHNA and CDR2 SNTAGT.

The CDR3 DNA is TGTGCCAGCAGCCCAGGAGGGCCTAGAGATGAGCAGTTCTTC. Translated: CASSPGGPRDEQFF. The chain joins TRBV7-3 to TRBJ2-1; tentative D call: TRBD2 (6 bases). Germline V lookup: CDR1 SGHTA, CDR2 FQGTGA. The CDR3 has 14 amino acids. Trimming removed 5 bases at V and 8 bases at J, with 16 bases between.

CDR3 protein: CASSLIRTGDYGYTF. Written as DNA, the CDR3 is TGTGCCAGCAGCTTAATCCGGACAGGGGACTATGGCTACACCTTC. J is TRBJ1-2 and V is TRBV5-8; TRBD1 aligns across 9 bases. V was pared by 2 bases and J by 3 bases, with 5 bases of the junction left unmatched. The CDR3 spans 15 residues. The germline V gene encodes CDR1 SGHTS and CDR2 YDEGEE. Based on the CDR3 plus reference TRBV5-8 and TRBJ1-2, the full variable domain is EAGVTQSPTHLIKTRGQQATLRCSPISGHTSVYWYQQALGLGLQFLLWYDEGEERNRGNFPPRFSGRQFPNYSSELNVNALELEDSALYLCASSLIRTGDYGYTFGSGTRLTVV.

The V gene is TRBV28, the J gene TRBJ1-2; 7 nucleotides match TRBD1. Trimming at V came to 6 bases and at J to 9 bases, leaving 25 bases not matched to a gene. The CDR3 runs 18 residues. Germline CDR1 is MDHEN and CDR2 is SYDVKM. CDR3 sequence (DNA): TGTGCCAGCAGCCCCCTGTCGGCGGACCTCGGACAGGTGGTAAGCTACACCTTC. This codes for CASSPLSADLGQVVSYTF.

As DNA, the CDR3 is TGTGCCAGCAGAGAGGGGAAGGGGCCGGCACGGGTAAAACTGTTTTTT. Translation gives CASREGKGPARVKLFF. This chain connects TRBV28 to TRBJ1-4; D perhaps matches TRBD1 (5 bases). The length of the CDR3 is 16 residues. Germline V gives CDR1 MDHEN, CDR2 SYDVKM. The germline V and J ends were trimmed by 6 bases and 10 bases, with 24 bases remaining between them.

In regard to this clone: Relative to the germline gene, one junction end is altered; a read error may explain this. This chain uses TRBV13 with TRBJ2-1, with a weak D call TRBD1 (6 bases). The CDR3 sequence is 12 residues long. Germline V gives CDR1 PRHDT, CDR2 FYEKMQ (reference sequence). The CDR3 spells CASRLGGNEQFF. CDR3 DNA sequence: TGTGCCAGCAGATTAGGGGGAAATGAGCAGTTCTTC.

Comment on this clone: This sample includes further DNA sequences coding for the same CDR3. The V and J genes are TRBV4-3 and TRBJ2-7; D ambiguous. Germline V CDR1 and CDR2: LGHNA, YSLEER. The CDR3 is made up of 16 amino acids. V lost 0 bases to trimming and J lost 3 bases, with 15 bases between them. CDR3: CASSQDPTPRVYEQYF. The CDR3 DNA reads as TGCGCCAGCAGCCAAGACCCCACTCCCCGGGTCTACGAGCAGTACTTC.

This clone was counted between two and nine times. This chain joins TRBV30 and TRBJ2-1; TRBD2 might be the D (6 bases). CDR1 and CDR2 (germline): GTSNPN, SVGIG (reference sequence). The CDR3 loop spans 11 amino acids. V lost 2 bases and J lost 10, with 9 bases in between. The CDR3 nucleotides are TGTGCCTGGAGTCCAGCGGGCGAGCAGTTCTTC. Amino acids: CAWSPAGEQFF.

The gene calls are TRBV30 and TRBJ2-1; 8 positions match TRBD1. The V gene's germline CDR1 is GTSNPN and CDR2 SVGIG (reference sequence). The CDR3 loop spans 14 amino acids. Trimming removed 3 bases from V and 7 bases from J; junction bases left unmatched: 8. As DNA, the CDR3 is TGTGCCTGGAGAGGAACAGGGGGGTTGAATGAGCAGTTCTTC. Translation gives CAWRGTGGLNEQFF.

This chain links TRBV11-3 with TRBJ2-7; no clear D gene. Germline CDR1 is SGHNT and CDR2 is YENEEA. Trimming cost V 8 bases and J 0 bases, with 20 bases left between them. The CDR3 has 16 amino acids. The CDR3 region has the DNA TGTGCCAGCTTCGATCGTTCTGGCAGTCTCTCCTACGAGCAGTACTTC. This translates into CASFDRSGSLSYEQYF.

The J gene is TRBJ1-4, the V gene TRBV30; tentatively, D is TRBD1 (5 bases). The V gene lost 1 base and the J gene lost 3 bases, with 18 bases spanning the gap. The germline V gene encodes CDR1 GTSNPN and CDR2 SVGIG (reference sequence). The CDR3 runs 17 residues. Here the CDR3 reads CAWSDPSRGLANEKLFF. The CDR3 nucleotides are TGTGCCTGGAGTGACCCGTCCCGGGGCCTTGCTAATGAAAAACTGTTTTTT.

The chain uses TRBV28 and TRBJ2-1, with D possibly matching TRBD2 (5 bases). V was cut by 4 bases and J by 0 bases, with 16 bases left in between. Germline lookup yields CDR1 MDHEN and CDR2 SYDVKM. The CDR3 loop spans 17 amino acids. CDR3 sequence reads: CASSSIGVQGSYNEQFF. The CDR3 DNA follows: TGTGCCAGCAGTTCAATCGGGGTTCAAGGCTCCTACAATGAGCAGTTCTTC.

This clone has only one observation. The CDR3 is CASSDPGTADNSPLHF. The CDR3, as DNA: TGTGCCAGCAGCGACCCCGGGACAGCTGATAATTCACCCCTCCACTTT. The rearrangement links TRBV5-4 to TRBJ1-6; 7 nucleotides agree with TRBD1. The V segment lost 4 bases and the J segment 5 bases; nucleotides outside the gene matches: 9. From germline, CDR1 is SGHNT and CDR2 YYREEE (reference sequence). The CDR3 is 16 amino acids.

This clone was observed a few times. V gene TRBV6-5 combines with J gene TRBJ1-2, with D possibly being TRBD1 (5 bases). The CDR3 totals 16 residues. The germline V and J ends were trimmed by 4 bases and 2 bases, with 17 bases remaining between them. Germline assignment: CDR1 MNHEY and CDR2 SVGAGI. The CDR3 region is CASSSILQGTNYGYTF. CDR3 coding DNA: TGTGCCAGCAGTTCGATTCTCCAGGGCACAAACTATGGCTACACCTTC.

J is TRBJ2-7 and V is TRBV27; D is perhaps TRBD1 or TRBD2 (7 bases each). Trimming left V 0 bases short and J 3 bases short, with 12 bases between. CDR1 and CDR2 from the germline V gene are MNHEY and SMNVEV (reference sequence). The CDR3 is 15 residues long. The CDR3 DNA reads as TGTGCCAGCAGTTTATCGGGAGGGGGCCACTACGAGCAGTACTTC. Protein: CASSLSGGGHYEQYF.